The entry that follows covers one TCR beta chain sequence. Its antigen is not known. Assay: immunoSEQ multiplex PCR; the TCRdb copy retains only in-frame clones and omits some. The sample records 110,000 or so clones, 85% to 90% being singletons. The data stem from a study of a mutant IDH1 vaccine in newly diagnosed glioma. V was clipped by 0 bases and J by 6 bases, with 13 bases between them. Germline loops: CDR1 SGHRS, CDR2 YFSETQ. This CDR3 contains 14 residues. Specified time point: week 11, during vaccination. In the vaccine, a single dose held 300 ug of the mutant IDH1 20-mer peptide, along with topical imiquimod.

This sequence originates from a woman between 45 and 60 years old with glioma. This rearrangement joins TRBV5-1 to TRBJ2-7; the D is unclear. Material: PBMCs, obtained from a glioma patient whose treatment included an IDH1 peptide vaccine. CDR3 sequence reads: CASSLEGVVLEQYF. The CDR3 DNA is TGCGCCAGCAGCTTGGAGGGCGTAGTTCTCGAGCAGTACTTC. The full variable domain, rest sourced from reference TRBV5-1 and TRBJ2-7, is KAGVTQTPRYLIKTRGQQVTLSCSPISGHRSVSWYQQTPGQGLQFLFEYFSETQRNKGNFPGRFSGRQFSNSRSEMNVSTLELGDSALYLCASSLEGVVLEQYFGPGTRLTVT.